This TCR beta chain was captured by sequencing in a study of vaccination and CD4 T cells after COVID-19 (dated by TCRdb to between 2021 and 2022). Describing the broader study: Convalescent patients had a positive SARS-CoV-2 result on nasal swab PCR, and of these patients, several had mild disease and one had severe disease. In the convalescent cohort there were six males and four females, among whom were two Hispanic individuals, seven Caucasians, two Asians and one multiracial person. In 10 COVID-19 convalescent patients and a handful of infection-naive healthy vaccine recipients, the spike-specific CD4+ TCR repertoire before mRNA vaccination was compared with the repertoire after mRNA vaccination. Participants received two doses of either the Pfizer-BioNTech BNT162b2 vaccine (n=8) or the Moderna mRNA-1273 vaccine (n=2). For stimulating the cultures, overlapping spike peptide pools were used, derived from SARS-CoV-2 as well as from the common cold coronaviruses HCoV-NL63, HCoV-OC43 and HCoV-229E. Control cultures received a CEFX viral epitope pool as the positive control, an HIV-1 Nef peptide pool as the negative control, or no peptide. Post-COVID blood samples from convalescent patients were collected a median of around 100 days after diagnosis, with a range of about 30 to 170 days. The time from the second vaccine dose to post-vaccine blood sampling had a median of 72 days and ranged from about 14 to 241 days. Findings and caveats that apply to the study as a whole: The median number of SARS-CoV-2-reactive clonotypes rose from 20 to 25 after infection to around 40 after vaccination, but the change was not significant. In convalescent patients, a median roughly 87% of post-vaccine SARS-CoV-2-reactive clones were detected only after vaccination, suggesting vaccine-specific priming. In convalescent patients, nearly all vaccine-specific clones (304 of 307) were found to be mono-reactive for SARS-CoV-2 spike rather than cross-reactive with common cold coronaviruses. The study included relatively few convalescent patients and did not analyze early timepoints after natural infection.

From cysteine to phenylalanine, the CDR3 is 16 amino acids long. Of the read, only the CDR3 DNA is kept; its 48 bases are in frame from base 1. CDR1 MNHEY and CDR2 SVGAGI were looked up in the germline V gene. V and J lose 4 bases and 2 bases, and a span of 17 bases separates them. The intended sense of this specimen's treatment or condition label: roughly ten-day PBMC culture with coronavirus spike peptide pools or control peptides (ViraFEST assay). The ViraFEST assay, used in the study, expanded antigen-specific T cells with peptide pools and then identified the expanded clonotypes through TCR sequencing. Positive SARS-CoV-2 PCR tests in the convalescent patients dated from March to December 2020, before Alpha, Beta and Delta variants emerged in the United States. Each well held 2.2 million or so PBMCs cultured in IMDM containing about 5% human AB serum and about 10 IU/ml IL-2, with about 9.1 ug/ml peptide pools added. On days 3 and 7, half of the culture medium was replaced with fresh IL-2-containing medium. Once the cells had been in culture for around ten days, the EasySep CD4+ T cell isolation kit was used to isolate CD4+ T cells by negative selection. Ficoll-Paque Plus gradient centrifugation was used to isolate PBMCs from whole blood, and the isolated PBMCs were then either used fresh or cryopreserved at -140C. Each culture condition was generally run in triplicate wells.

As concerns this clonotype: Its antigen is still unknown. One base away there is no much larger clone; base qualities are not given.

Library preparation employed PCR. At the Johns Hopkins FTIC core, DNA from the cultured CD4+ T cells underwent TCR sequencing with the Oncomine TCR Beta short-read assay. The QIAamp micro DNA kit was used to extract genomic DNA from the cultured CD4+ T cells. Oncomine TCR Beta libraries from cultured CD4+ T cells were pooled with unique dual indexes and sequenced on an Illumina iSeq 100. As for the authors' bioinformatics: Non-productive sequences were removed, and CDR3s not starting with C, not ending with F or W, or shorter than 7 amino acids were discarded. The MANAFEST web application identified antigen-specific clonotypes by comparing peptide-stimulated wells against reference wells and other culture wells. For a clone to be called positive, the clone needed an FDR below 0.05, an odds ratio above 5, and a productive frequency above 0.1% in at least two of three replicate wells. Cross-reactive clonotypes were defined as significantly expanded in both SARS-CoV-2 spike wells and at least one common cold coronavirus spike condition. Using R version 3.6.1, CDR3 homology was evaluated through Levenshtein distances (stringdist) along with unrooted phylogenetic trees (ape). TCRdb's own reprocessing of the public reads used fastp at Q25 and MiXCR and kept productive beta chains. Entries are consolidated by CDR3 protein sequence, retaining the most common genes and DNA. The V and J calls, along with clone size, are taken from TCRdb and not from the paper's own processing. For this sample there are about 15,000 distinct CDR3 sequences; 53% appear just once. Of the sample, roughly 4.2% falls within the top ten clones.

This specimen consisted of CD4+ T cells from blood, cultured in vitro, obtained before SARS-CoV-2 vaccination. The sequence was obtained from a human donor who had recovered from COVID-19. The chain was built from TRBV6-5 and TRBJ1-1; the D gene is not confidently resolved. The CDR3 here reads CASSSGIGTGNTEAFF. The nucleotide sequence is TGTGCCAGCAGTTCGGGTATTGGAACGGGTAACACTGAAGCTTTCTTT.